This T cell receptor (beta chain) was sequenced during a study of blood T cells in healthy people across ages. The authors ran a second PCR of about 7 to 11 cycles using a sample-barcoded 5' primer and a J-beta primer mix. Each cDNA molecule carried a tag from a template-switch adaptor that contained 12 random nucleotides. One entry per CDR3 protein, called by TCRdb with MiXCR from the 5' RACE reads. The sample comprises 1.8 million or so distinct CDR3 sequences, about two fifths of which are singletons, and 20% to 25% rests with the top ten. Germline assignment: CDR1 SGHVS and CDR2 FQNEAQ. There are 17 residues in the CDR3. J lost 1 base, V lost 5 bases, and 12 bases had no gene match.

Sequencing used blood. The sequence came from a human donor in good health. The chain joins TRBV7-8 to TRBJ2-7; 9 nucleotides line up with TRBD2. The CDR3 DNA is TGTGCCAGCAGCCCAGGGGGGGGGCTAGCGGGGTCCTACGAGCAGTACTTC. Its translation: CASSPGGGLAGSYEQYF.